These 22 T cell receptor beta chains were sequenced from one sample in a study of T cell changes during pregnancy in multiple sclerosis (dated by TCRdb to about 2019). The library came from the immunoSEQ multiplex PCR assay. TCRdb holds this immuneACCESS table with in-frame rearrangements only. Some clones are missing; in checked studies, unresolved V genes explain under half, and the rest has no known cause. In this sample the table shows fewer than 85,000 clones, 92% of which occur a single time. The top ten clonotypes cover around 1.6% of the sample. The specimen was peripheral blood, collected in the first trimester of pregnancy. These receptors originate from a female donor in good health, enrolled as a control in a pregnancy study.

The CDR3 region is CATGFTDTQYF. In DNA form, the CDR3 reads TGTGCCACGGGTTTCACAGATACGCAGTATTTT. This chain connects TRBV19 to TRBJ2-3; the D is unclear. V shed 10 bases and J shed 2 bases, with 7 bases lying between them. This CDR3 has 11 residues. Germline V gives CDR1 LNHDA, CDR2 SQIVND (reference sequence).

This chain uses TRBV7-2 with TRBJ2-5; 8 positions match TRBD1. From germline, CDR1 is SGHTA and CDR2 FQGNSA. This CDR3 contains 15 residues. Germline trimming cut 5 bases from V and 1 base from J; bases unmatched to any gene: 6. The CDR3 here is CASSPRTGSQETQYF. CDR3 DNA: TGTGCCAGCAGCCCCCGGACAGGGAGCCAAGAGACCCAGTACTTC.

The chain recombines TRBV10-3 with TRBJ1-4; D may be TRBD1 (5 bases). The V end was cut by 4 bases, the J end by 3 bases, with 21 bases between. Germline V CDR1 and CDR2: ENHRY, SYGVKD. The CDR3 totals 18 residues. The DNA of the CDR3 is TGTGCCATCAGTGCGGTCCGCGGGGCCCCCCAGGCTAATGAAAAACTGTTTTTT. Translation gives CAISAVRGAPQANEKLFF.

This chain uses TRBV30 with TRBJ2-5; 7 bases line up with TRBD2. The CDR3 is 13 amino acids. V shed 2 bases, J shed 9 bases, and the junction held 9 bases outside the gene matches. Germline V gives CDR1 GTSNPN, CDR2 SVGIG (reference sequence). The CDR3: CAWSLAAGRAQYF. DNA of the CDR3: TGTGCCTGGAGTCTAGCGGCGGGAAGGGCCCAGTACTTC.

Details on this clone: Germline is not matched at one junction end, which may reflect a read error. The chain is built from TRBV30 and TRBJ2-7; TRBD1 might be the D (5 bases). The CDR3 contains 17 residues. Germline CDR1 reads GTSNPN; CDR2 reads SVGIG (reference sequence). Here the CDR3 reads CAWKRTRPFRSVIEEYF. In DNA, the CDR3 is TGTGCCTGGAAACGGACAAGGCCCTTTCGGAGCGTCATCGAGGAGTACTTC. The full variable domain, with the rest looked up from reference TRBV30 and TRBJ2-7, is SQTIHQWPATLVQPVGSPLSLECTVEGTSNPNLYWYRQAAGRGLQLLFYSVGIGQISSEVPQNLSASRPQDRQFILSSKKLLLSDSGFYLCAWKRTRPFRSVIEEYFGPGTRLTVT.

The chain is built from TRBV2 and TRBJ2-5; D gene unclear. Germline CDR1 is SNHLY and CDR2 is FYNNEI. Trimming removed 3 bases from V and 1 base from J, with 6 bases in between. There are 13 residues in the CDR3. In DNA, the CDR3 is TGTGCCAGCAGTGATACAAGCCAAGAGACCCAGTACTTC. Encoded protein: CASSDTSQETQYF.

The chain combines TRBV2 with TRBJ2-7, with 7 bases aligning to TRBD1. Germline V gene data show CDR1 as SNHLY and CDR2 as FYNNEI. This CDR3 comprises 11 residues. Trimming cost V 8 bases and J 11 bases; bases outside gene matches: 9. CDR3 bases: TGTGCCAGCCAAGACAGGGAAAAAGAGTACTTC. Protein: CASQDREKEYF. Full variable domain (outside the CDR3, taken from reference TRBV2 and TRBJ2-7): EPEVTQTPSHQVTQMGQEVILRCVPISNHLYFYWYRQILGQKVEFLVSFYNNEISEKSEIFDDQFSVERPDGSNFTLKIRSTKLEDSAMYFCASQDREKEYFGPGTRLTVT.

J is TRBJ2-3 and V is TRBV9; maybe TRBD2 (5 bases). The CDR3 is 14 residues long. Germline V gene data show CDR1 as SGDLS and CDR2 as YYNGEE. V was cut by 0 bases and J by 5 bases, with 10 bases left in between. The CDR3 here is CASSVDGVGDTQYF. The CDR3 region has the DNA TGTGCCAGCAGCGTAGACGGGGTCGGAGATACGCAGTATTTT.

The V call is TRBV19, the J call TRBJ1-1; perhaps TRBD1 as D (5 bases). Trimming pared 8 bases from V and 7 bases from J, leaving 14 bases between. This CDR3 is built from 12 residues. Germline V gene data show CDR1 as LNHDA and CDR2 as SQIVND (reference sequence). The CDR3 loop reads CASPNGRGEAFF. As DNA, the CDR3 is TGTGCCAGTCCAAACGGGAGGGGTGAAGCTTTCTTT.

The rearrangement links TRBV6-1 to TRBJ2-7; D is perhaps TRBD1 (7 bases). The germline V and J ends were trimmed by 3 bases and 5 bases, with 14 bases remaining between them. The V gene's germline CDR1 is MNHNS and CDR2 SASEGT. The CDR3 has 14 amino acids. In DNA form, the CDR3 reads TGTGCCAGCAGTGATAGGTCAGGGGGGAACGAGCAGTACTTC. Translated, it gives CASSDRSGGNEQYF.

The V and J genes are TRBV18 and TRBJ2-7, with TRBD1 matching over 8 bases. Losses at the gene ends were 3 bases for V and 6 bases for J; bases not matched to a gene: 19. Germline V lookup: CDR1 KGHSH, CDR2 LQKENI. The length of the CDR3 is 18 residues. The CDR3 nucleotides read TGTGCCAGCTCACCGACCCCACCGACAGGGGTGGACTTCTGCGAGCAGTACTTC. Amino acid sequence: CASSPTPPTGVDFCEQYF.

This clone was found once. V is TRBV4-1 and J is TRBJ2-6, with TRBD2 matching over 10 bases. V shed 0 bases and J 2 bases; nucleotides not matched to a gene: 1. CDR3 size: 17 residues. Germline-derived CDR1 and CDR2 are MGHRA and YSYEKL. The CDR3 reads CASSQEAGGPGANVLTF. The CDR3 DNA reads TGCGCCAGCAGCCAAGAAGCGGGAGGGCCTGGGGCCAACGTCCTGACTTTC.

The chain links TRBV5-4 to TRBJ2-4, with 10 bases lining up with TRBD2. Looked up from germline, CDR1 is SGHNT and CDR2 is YYREEE (reference sequence). V was pared by 0 bases and J by 7 bases, with 13 bases of the junction left unmatched. The CDR3 spans 18 residues. CDR3 residues: CASSLGSSGRLGGNIQYF. CDR3 nucleotide sequence: TGTGCCAGCAGCTTGGGGTCTAGCGGGAGATTGGGAGGGAACATTCAGTACTTC.

The rearrangement joins TRBV10-3 to TRBJ1-1; D is possibly TRBD1 (5 bases). The length of the CDR3 is 15 residues. Trimming removed 3 bases from V and 0 bases from J, with 11 bases in between. The germline V gene encodes CDR1 ENHRY and CDR2 SYGVKD. The CDR3 sequence is CAISEGADMNTEAFF. The CDR3 bases are TGTGCCATCAGTGAAGGGGCAGACATGAACACTGAAGCTTTCTTT.

Turning to this clone: The conserved phenylalanine or tryptophan normally closing the CDR3 is absent here, so this likely arose from a read error. Because the CDR3's place on the DNA is in doubt, the DNA is left out and the CDR3 is given as listed by TCRdb. V gene TRBV28 combines with J gene TRBJ1-1; the table's TRBD1 call for D was not verified on the DNA. Germline V gives CDR1 MDHEN, CDR2 SYDVKM. A total of 12 residues make up the CDR3, ends included. The CDR3 reads CASSSNPTDRTV.

This chain connects TRBV2 to TRBJ1-1; 8 nucleotides match TRBD1. The CDR3 covers 15 residues. Trimming removed 3 bases from V and 11 bases from J; junction bases left unmatched: 14. Germline lookup yields CDR1 SNHLY and CDR2 FYNNEI. The CDR3 sequence: CASSDGARGPGKAFF. CDR3 in DNA: TGTGCCAGCAGTGATGGTGCCAGGGGGCCCGGGAAGGCTTTCTTT.

This clone was seen once. V and J are TRBV5-1 and TRBJ2-1, with a weak D call TRBD1 (6 bases). The germline V gene encodes CDR1 SGHRS and CDR2 YFSETQ. There are 16 residues in the CDR3. Deletions cut 4 bases from V and 0 bases from J, with 14 bases between. CDR3 sequence reads: CASSLTGQNSYNEQFF. CDR3 DNA: TGCGCCAGCAGCCTCACCGGACAGAACTCCTACAATGAGCAGTTCTTC.

The genes are TRBV15 and TRBJ1-4; 7 positions match TRBD1. J lost 3 bases, V lost 3 bases, and 4 bases had no gene match. This CDR3 contains 15 residues. Germline V gene data show CDR1 as LNHNV and CDR2 as YYDKDF (reference sequence). The CDR3 here is CATSREGAPNEKLFF. CDR3 nucleotide sequence: TGTGCCACCAGCAGGGAGGGGGCCCCTAATGAAAAACTGTTTTTT.

This sequence joins TRBV6-6 and TRBJ2-7; D not certain. Germline CDR1 reads MNHNY; CDR2 reads SVGAGI (reference sequence). V shed 0 bases and J shed 6 bases, with 3 bases lying between them. CDR3 size: 11 residues. The CDR3 nucleotides read TGTGCCAGCAGTTACTCCGGCGAGCAGTACTTC. Its translation is CASSYSGEQYF.

This clone was seen a handful of times. CDR3 DNA sequence: TGTGCCAGCAGTGCCTCTAGACCTTCTGGAAACACCATATATTTT. The encoded protein is CASSASRPSGNTIYF. The chain recombines TRBV6-1 with TRBJ1-3; D uncertain. Trimming cost V 4 bases and J 1 base, with 11 bases left between them. The germline CDR1 and CDR2 sequences are MNHNS and SASEGT. The CDR3 extends over 15 amino acids.

This clone was seen just once. This chain joins TRBV10-3 and TRBJ2-1, with 8 bases that match TRBD2. V lost 7 bases, J lost 8 bases, and 7 bases stayed unmatched. Per germline, CDR1 ENHRY and CDR2 SYGVKD. The CDR3 is 13 residues long. The CDR3 region has the DNA TGTGCCATCACAGCGGGAGCTCATGATGAGCAGTTCTTC. Translating gives CAITAGAHDEQFF.

The chain is built from TRBV4-1 and TRBJ1-2; 7 bases map to TRBD1. Germline assignment: CDR1 MGHRA and CDR2 YSYEKL. The V gene end was trimmed by 4 bases and the J gene end by 8 bases; junction bases not matched to a gene: 13. This CDR3 contains 15 residues. CDR3 coding DNA: TGCGCCAGCAGCCTTGACAGGGCTCCTTTAACGGGCTACACCTTC. The encoded protein is CASSLDRAPLTGYTF.